One and the same sample provided the 24 T cell receptor beta chains below, sequenced in a study of CD8+ T cells in alopecia areata. Extracted RNA was reverse transcribed, and the resulting cDNA served as sequencing template. This table comes from immunoSEQ multiplex PCR, and its TCRdb copy is limited to in-frame clones, with some not included. The data contain approximately 150,000 clones, roughly 48% of them singletons. Source material: CD4+ T cells sorted from blood. The receptors were sampled from a human donor with alopecia areata.

CDR3: CASVPREGRNYGYTF. Written as DNA, the CDR3 is TGTGCCAGCGTTCCCCGGGAGGGCCGTAACTATGGCTACACCTTC. The chain is built from TRBV27 and TRBJ1-2, with D unresolved. From germline, CDR1 is MNHEY and CDR2 SMNVEV (reference sequence). The CDR3 covers 15 residues. V was cut by 8 bases and J by 1 base, with 17 bases left in between.

The V gene is TRBV5-1, the J gene TRBJ2-1; 11 bases match TRBD2. This CDR3 comprises 15 residues. Losses at the gene ends were 4 bases for V and 7 bases for J; bases not matched to a gene: 7. From germline, CDR1 is SGHRS and CDR2 YFSETQ. The CDR3 reads CASSDSGRAGNEQFF. For the CDR3, the DNA is TGCGCCAGCAGCGATAGCGGGAGGGCAGGAAATGAGCAGTTCTTC.

The chain combines TRBV4-1 with TRBJ2-5, with a tentative D call TRBD1 (5 bases). Germline CDR1 is MGHRA and CDR2 is YSYEKL. CDR3 length equals 14 residues. Trimming removed 1 base at V and 5 bases at J, with 11 bases between. The CDR3 loop is CASSQVVRVETQYF. In nucleotides, the CDR3 is TGCGCCAGCAGCCAAGTCGTCAGGGTCGAGACCCAGTACTTC.

V and J are TRBV10-3 and TRBJ2-7; 11 bases match TRBD2. V shed 6 bases, J shed 0 bases, and the junction held 4 bases outside the gene matches. The length of the CDR3 is 15 residues. From germline, CDR1 is ENHRY and CDR2 SYGVKD. The DNA of the CDR3 is TGTGCCATCAGGGCCACTAGCGGGGGCTCCTACGAGCAGTACTTC. Protein product: CAIRATSGGSYEQYF.

This sequence joins TRBV29-1 and TRBJ2-6; D remains unclear. This CDR3 is built from 14 residues. V was shortened by 3 bases and J by 1 base, with 7 bases between the two germline ends. Germline CDR1 is SQVTM and CDR2 is ANQGSEA. The CDR3 here is CSVERSSGANVLTF. The CDR3 DNA follows: TGCAGCGTTGAGCGCAGTTCTGGGGCCAACGTCCTGACTTTC.

V and J are TRBV5-4 and TRBJ2-2; D not resolved. V dropped 4 bases and J dropped 1 base, with 8 bases sitting between them. Germline V gives CDR1 SGHNT, CDR2 YYREEE (reference sequence). This CDR3 is built from 14 residues. Here the CDR3 reads CASSPMMNTGELFF. The CDR3 nucleotides are TGTGCCAGCAGCCCCATGATGAACACCGGGGAGCTGTTTTTT.

The chain links TRBV6-5 to TRBJ2-2, with 13 positions matching TRBD2. The V segment lost 2 bases and the J segment 6 bases; nucleotides outside the gene matches: 3. This CDR3 spans 16 amino acids. In germline, CDR1 is MNHEY, CDR2 SVGAGI. CDR3 residues: CASSYRTSGRPGELFF. CDR3 nucleotides: TGTGCCAGCAGTTACCGGACTAGCGGGAGACCCGGGGAGCTGTTTTTT.

The rearrangement joins TRBV30 to TRBJ2-7; tentative D call: TRBD2 (6 bases). There are 14 residues in the CDR3. V lost 0 bases and J lost 4, with 13 bases in between. CDR1 GTSNPN and CDR2 SVGIG come from the germline V gene (reference sequence). The CDR3 DNA is TGTGCCTGGAGTGTAATGGGGAGGCGGTACGAGCAGTACTTC. Amino acids: CAWSVMGRRYEQYF. The variable domain in full, completed from reference TRBV30 and TRBJ2-7, reads SQTIHQWPATLVQPVGSPLSLECTVEGTSNPNLYWYRQAAGRGLQLLFYSVGIGQISSEVPQNLSASRPQDRQFILSSKKLLLSDSGFYLCAWSVMGRRYEQYFGPGTRLTVT.

J is TRBJ1-1 and V is TRBV29-1, with 7 bases aligning to TRBD1. Germline trimming cut 7 bases from V and 5 bases from J; bases unmatched to any gene: 7. The CDR3 covers 12 residues. CDR1 SQVTM and CDR2 ANQGSEA come from the germline V gene. The CDR3 DNA reads TGCAGCGGGAGACAGGGTGGAACTGAAGCTTTCTTT. As protein: CSGRQGGTEAFF.

The chain uses TRBV25-1 and TRBJ1-5, with D maybe TRBD1 (5 bases). The V end lost 1 base, the J end lost 5 bases, and 15 bases lay between the germline ends. CDR3 size: 16 residues. Per germline, CDR1 MGHDK and CDR2 SYGVNS. The CDR3 nucleotides read TGTGCCAGCAGTGAATGGGGGGGGAAGGGAGATCAGCCCCAGCATTTT. As protein: CASSEWGGKGDQPQHF.

The rearrangement uses TRBV18 and TRBJ2-3; D is ambiguous. The CDR3 length is 14 residues. Per the germline V gene, CDR1 is KGHSH and CDR2 is LQKENI. The V and J ends lost 2 bases and 2 bases respectively, with 8 bases between them. CDR3 sequence: CASSPSRVTDTQYF. The CDR3, as DNA: TGTGCCAGCTCACCAAGTCGTGTCACAGATACGCAGTATTTT.

This clone came up a few times. The rearrangement uses TRBV2 and TRBJ2-5; D is undetermined. Per the germline V gene, CDR1 is SNHLY and CDR2 is FYNNEI. The V end lost 1 base, the J end lost 4 bases, and 4 bases lay between the germline ends. The CDR3 loop spans 12 amino acids. The CDR3 DNA sequence: TGTGCCAGCAGTGAAGGGGGAGAGACCCAGTACTTC. Its translation: CASSEGGETQYF.

The J gene is TRBJ2-7, the V gene TRBV7-6; 10 positions agree with TRBD1. This CDR3 region has 14 residues. CDR1 is SGHVS, CDR2 FNYEAQ, per germline. V shed 4 bases, J shed 4 bases, and the junction held 4 bases outside the gene matches. CDR3 bases: TGTGCCAGCAGCTCACCGGGACAGGGGTACGAGCAGTACTTC. Translating gives CASSSPGQGYEQYF. Combining the CDR3 with reference TRBV7-6 and TRBJ2-7 gives the whole variable domain GAGVSQSPRYKVTKRGQDVALRCDPISGHVSLYWYRQALGQGPEFLTYFNYEAQQDKSGLPNDRFSAERPEGSISTLTIQRTEQRDSAMYRCASSSPGQGYEQYFGPGTRLTVT.

The table lists this clone with a few counts. This chain connects TRBV7-3 to TRBJ2-1, with 8 bases fitting TRBD2. With 6 bases clipped from V and 6 bases from J, the junction kept 10 bases outside the gene matches. The germline CDR1 and CDR2 sequences are SGHTA and FQGTGA. This CDR3 region has 15 residues. CDR3 loop: CASRRVGRAVNEQFF. Here the CDR3 DNA reads TGTGCCAGCAGACGGGTCGGGAGGGCCGTCAATGAGCAGTTCTTC.

This clone turned up a few times. The chain recombines TRBV6-1 with TRBJ2-2; unclear D gene. Germline V gene sequence: CDR1 MNHNS, CDR2 SASEGT. This CDR3 has 14 residues. V was trimmed by 7 bases and J by 3 bases, leaving 12 bases between them. The CDR3 protein is CASKPEYHTGELFF. Written as DNA, the CDR3 is TGTGCCAGCAAGCCGGAATACCACACCGGGGAGCTGTTTTTT.

The chain is built from TRBV29-1 and TRBJ1-1, with D uncertain. The CDR3 consists of 12 residues. From germline, CDR1 is SQVTM and CDR2 ANQGSEA. V gave up 7 bases and J gave up 1 base, with 10 bases separating them. CDR3 residues: CSGNLRNTEAFF. The CDR3 DNA follows: TGCAGCGGAAACCTTAGGAACACTGAAGCTTTCTTT.

This clone was seen a handful of times. The chain uses TRBV6-6 and TRBJ2-5; D is unresolved. With 5 bases removed from V and 5 bases from J, the gap between germline ends came to 9 bases. This CDR3 is 12 amino acids long. The germline V gene has CDR1 MNHNY and CDR2 SVGAGI (reference sequence). The CDR3 loop reads CASSQLGETQYF. In nucleotides, the CDR3 is TGTGCCAGCAGTCAATTGGGGGAGACCCAGTACTTC.

In this sample, this clone turned up a few times. The chain uses TRBV5-4 and TRBJ2-7; D remains unclear. The CDR3 has 11 amino acids. V was trimmed by 2 bases and J by 7 bases, leaving 7 bases between them. CDR1 is SGHNT, CDR2 YYREEE, per germline (reference sequence). CDR3 nucleotide sequence: TGTGCCAGCAGCTTCGGGCTTGAGCAGTACTTC. This sequence encodes CASSFGLEQYF.

V usage is TRBV27 and J usage is TRBJ2-7, with D unresolved. This CDR3 region has 9 residues. The V and J ends lost 8 bases and 1 base respectively, with 0 bases between them. Germline-derived CDR1 and CDR2 are MNHEY and SMNVEV (reference sequence). The CDR3 DNA reads TGTGCCAGCTCCTACGAGCAGTACTTC. This codes for CASSYEQYF.

This chain uses TRBV2 with TRBJ2-7; TRBD2 agrees at 7 bases. The CDR3 extends over 14 amino acids. Germline values: CDR1 SNHLY, CDR2 FYNNEI. J lost 2 bases, V lost 1 base, and 2 bases had no gene match. The CDR3 region is CASSEVGGTYEQYF. The CDR3 DNA follows: TGTGCCAGCAGTGAAGTGGGGGGGACCTACGAGCAGTACTTC.

A word on this clone: This sample also contains other DNA sequences that code for the same CDR3. This chain uses TRBV30 with TRBJ2-7; D might be TRBD1 or TRBD2, each matching 5 bases. Per germline, CDR1 GTSNPN and CDR2 SVGIG (reference sequence). Trimming pared 0 bases from V and 0 bases from J, leaving 9 bases between. This CDR3 is 14 amino acids long. CDR3 residues: CAWSVGRASYEQYF. CDR3 DNA: TGTGCCTGGAGTGTGGGGCGGGCCTCCTACGAGCAGTACTTC.

The V call is TRBV2, the J call TRBJ2-3; perhaps TRBD1 as D (6 bases). The germline V gene encodes CDR1 SNHLY and CDR2 FYNNEI. The CDR3 consists of 15 residues. Trimming took 4 bases from V and 4 from J, leaving 15 bases between them. The CDR3 DNA follows: TGTGCCAGCAGTGGTTCAGGGGAAGTAGCAGATACGCAGTATTTT. Translation: CASSGSGEVADTQYF.

The rearrangement joins TRBV29-1 to TRBJ2-7; no reliable D call. The ends were cut back, 6 bases at V and 2 bases at J, with 11 bases in the middle. Germline V gives CDR1 SQVTM, CDR2 ANQGSEA. This CDR3 has 12 residues. The CDR3 loop reads CSVRTVTYEQYF. As DNA, the CDR3 is TGCAGCGTGCGGACGGTTACCTACGAGCAGTACTTC.

The chain links TRBV25-1 to TRBJ1-1; tentatively, D is TRBD1 (5 bases). This CDR3 spans 15 amino acids. V was clipped by 1 base and J by 1 base, with 10 bases between them. Germline V gene lookup returns CDR1 MGHDK and CDR2 SYGVNS. In DNA form, the CDR3 reads TGTGCCAGCAGTGAATTGGGGCGGCCGAACACTGAAGCTTTCTTT. This sequence encodes CASSELGRPNTEAFF.